This T cell receptor (beta chain) was captured in a study of blood T cell repertoires in COVID-19. Study information: Acute-phase and convalescent COVID-19 samples originated in the United States, Italy and Spain.

Per the authors' pipeline: Amplified reference gene primers provided the basis for estimating nucleated cell counts. Produced via immunoSEQ multiplex PCR; TCRdb's table is partial and in-frame only. For V, J and clone size, that table is used; D and trimming come from the DNA. Of about 65,000 clones in the sample, more than 80% are singletons; the top ten hold 14% to 15%. The V gene end was trimmed by 0 bases and the J gene end by 0 bases; junction bases not matched to a gene: 14. Germline lookup yields CDR1 SGHDN and CDR2 FVKESK. The CDR3 extends over 20 amino acids. The clonotype was recovered from a man at least 80 years old with acute or convalescent COVID-19. Sequenced: peripheral blood. The J gene is TRBJ2-4, the V gene TRBV14, with 7 bases matching TRBD1. The CDR3 coding sequence is TGTGCCAGCAGCCAAGATAGGGGCCTTAGGGGGCCACTAGCCAAAAACATTCAGTACTTC. The encoded protein is CASSQDRGLRGPLAKNIQYF.